The T cell receptor (beta chain) described here comes from a study of cytomegalovirus exposure and HLA in healthy donors. Regarding this clone: The antigen is undetermined.

Whole-study findings and limits: Donor immune exposure was known only as CMV serostatus. In a later analysis, TCR association rates varied by HLA locus: DRB1 most, HLA-C fewest. What TCR beta sequences reportedly achieved was accurate prediction of HLA-A and HLA-B alleles in most subjects.

Use of 60 Vbeta and 13 Jbeta primers characterized the PCR. Produced via immunoSEQ multiplex PCR; TCRdb's table is partial and in-frame only. The sample lists more than 95,000 clones; approximately 78% were seen once. Sequenced sample: PBMCs. The source is a woman under 40 in good health and CMV-seronegative.

DNA of the CDR3: TGTGCCAGCGGGAGGGGACAGGGGGTCACTGAAGCTTTCTTT. Its protein is CASGRGQGVTEAFF. The chain links TRBV2 to TRBJ1-1; TRBD1 aligns across 11 bases. V lost 8 bases, J lost 4 bases, and 6 bases stayed unmatched. This CDR3 has 14 amino acids. Germline V lookup: CDR1 SNHLY, CDR2 FYNNEI. Using reference TRBV2 and TRBJ1-1 for the parts outside the CDR3, the full variable domain is EPEVTQTPSHQVTQMGQEVILRCVPISNHLYFYWYRQILGQKVEFLVSFYNNEISEKSEIFDDQFSVERPDGSNFTLKIRSTKLEDSAMYFCASGRGQGVTEAFFGQGTRLTVV.